This TCR beta chain was captured by sequencing in a study of patients and donors after allogeneic stem cell transplantation. The CDR3 is made up of 17 amino acids. V was trimmed by 5 bases and J by 3 bases, leaving 19 bases between them. Per germline, CDR1 MDHEN and CDR2 SYDVKM. TCRdb re-derived calls from the RT-PCR reads in MiXCR, one entry per CDR3 protein. The sample contains tens of thousands of distinct CDR3 sequences, roughly 43% of which appear only once. The sample was blood, either unsorted or a sorted T cell fraction (not recorded which). The rearrangement links TRBV28 to TRBJ1-4; a weak D match, TRBD1 (6 bases). The sequence was collected from a human donor who was either an allogeneic HSCT recipient or a stem cell or donor lymphocyte infusion donor (not recorded which). It is not recorded whose cells these are; they may come from a transplant donor. CDR3 nucleotide sequence: TGTGCCAGCAGTATACGGACAGAAGGGCTGCCTAATGAAAAACTGTTTTTT. Translated, it gives CASSIRTEGLPNEKLFF.